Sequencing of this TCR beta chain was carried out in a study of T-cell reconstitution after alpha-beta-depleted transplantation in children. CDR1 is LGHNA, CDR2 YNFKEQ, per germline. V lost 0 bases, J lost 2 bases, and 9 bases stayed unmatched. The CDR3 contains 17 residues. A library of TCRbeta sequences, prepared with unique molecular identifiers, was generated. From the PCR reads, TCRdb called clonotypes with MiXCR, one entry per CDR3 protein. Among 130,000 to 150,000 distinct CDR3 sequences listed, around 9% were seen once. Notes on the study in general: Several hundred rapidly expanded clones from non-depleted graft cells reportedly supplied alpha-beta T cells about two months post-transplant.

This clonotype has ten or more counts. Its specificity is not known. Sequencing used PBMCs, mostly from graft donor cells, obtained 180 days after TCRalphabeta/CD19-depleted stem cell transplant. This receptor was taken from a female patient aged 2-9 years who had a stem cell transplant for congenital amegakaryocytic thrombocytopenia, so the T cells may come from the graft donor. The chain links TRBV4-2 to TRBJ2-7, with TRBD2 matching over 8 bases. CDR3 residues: CASSQDRASGLTYEQYF. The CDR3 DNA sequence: TGTGCCAGCAGCCAAGATCGGGCTAGCGGGTTAACCTACGAGCAGTACTTC.